What follows describes a single T cell receptor (beta chain). The sample belongs to a study of T-cell memory formation after mild COVID-19. Overall study context: Largely, the TCR clusters proved donor specific.

TCR alpha and TCR beta cDNA libraries with sample barcodes and UMIs came from 5'RACE using constant-segment primers. Via MiXCR, TCRdb re-called the 5' RACE reads, giving one row per CDR3 protein. The data hold more than 100,000 distinct CDR3 sequences, with over 15% observed a single time. Losses at the gene ends were 2 bases for V and 5 bases for J; bases not matched to a gene: 5. The CDR3 has 14 residues. This sequence was found in a man younger than 35 who had mild COVID-19 (a few samples of this study predate the infection). Cell type and time point are not known. The sequenced sample consisted of PBMCs or a T cell subset sorted from them (not recorded which). This chain links TRBV12-3 or TRBV12-4 with TRBJ1-2; 7 positions match TRBD1. The CDR3 sequence is CASSLRQGGYGYTF. CDR3 bases: TGTGCCAGCAGTTTACGACAGGGAGGGTATGGCTACACCTTC.